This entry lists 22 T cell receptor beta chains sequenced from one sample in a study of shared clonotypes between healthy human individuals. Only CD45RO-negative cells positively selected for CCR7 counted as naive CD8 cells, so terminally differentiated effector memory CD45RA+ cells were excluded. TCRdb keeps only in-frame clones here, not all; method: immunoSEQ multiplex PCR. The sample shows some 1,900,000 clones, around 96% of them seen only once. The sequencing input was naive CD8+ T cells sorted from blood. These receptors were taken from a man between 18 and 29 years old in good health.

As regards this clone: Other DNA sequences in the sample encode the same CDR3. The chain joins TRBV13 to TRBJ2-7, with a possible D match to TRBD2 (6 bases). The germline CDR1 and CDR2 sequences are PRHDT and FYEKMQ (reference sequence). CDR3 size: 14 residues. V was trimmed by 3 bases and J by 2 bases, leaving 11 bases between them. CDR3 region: CASSLGGRAYEQYF. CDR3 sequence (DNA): TGTGCCAGCAGCTTGGGGGGAAGGGCCTACGAGCAGTACTTC.

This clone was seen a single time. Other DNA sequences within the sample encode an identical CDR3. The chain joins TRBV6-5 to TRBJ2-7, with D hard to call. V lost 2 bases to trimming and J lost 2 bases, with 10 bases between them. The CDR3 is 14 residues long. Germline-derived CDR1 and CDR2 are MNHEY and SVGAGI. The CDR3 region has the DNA TGTGCCAGCAGTTACGGGCAAATAGCCTACGAGCAGTACTTC. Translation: CASSYGQIAYEQYF.

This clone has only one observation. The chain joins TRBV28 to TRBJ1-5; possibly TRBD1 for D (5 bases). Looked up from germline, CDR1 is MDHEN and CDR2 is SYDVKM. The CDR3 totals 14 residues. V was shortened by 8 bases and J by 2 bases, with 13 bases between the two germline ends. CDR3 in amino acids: CASARGIGNQPQHF. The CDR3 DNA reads TGTGCCAGCGCAAGGGGAATCGGCAATCAGCCCCAGCATTTT.

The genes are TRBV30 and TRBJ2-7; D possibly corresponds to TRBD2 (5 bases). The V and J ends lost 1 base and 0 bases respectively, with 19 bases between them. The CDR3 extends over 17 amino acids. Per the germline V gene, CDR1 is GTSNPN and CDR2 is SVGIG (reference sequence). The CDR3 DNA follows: TGTGCCTGGAGTGGGTCGATGACCTCACGGGGCTCCTACGAGCAGTACTTC. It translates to CAWSGSMTSRGSYEQYF.

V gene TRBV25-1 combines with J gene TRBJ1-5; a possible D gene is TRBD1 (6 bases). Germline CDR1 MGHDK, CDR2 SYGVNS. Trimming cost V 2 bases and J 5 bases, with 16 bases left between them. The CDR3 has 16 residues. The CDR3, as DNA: TGTGCCAGCAGTGAAACAGGTGGGGGGCTCGATCAGCCCCAGCATTTT. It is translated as CASSETGGGLDQPQHF.

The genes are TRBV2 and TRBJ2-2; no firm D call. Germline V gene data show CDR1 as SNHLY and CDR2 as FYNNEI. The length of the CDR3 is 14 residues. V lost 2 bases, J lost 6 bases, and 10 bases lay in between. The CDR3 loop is CASSELVQAGELFF. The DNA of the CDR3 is TGTGCCAGCAGTGAATTAGTTCAAGCCGGGGAGCTGTTTTTT.

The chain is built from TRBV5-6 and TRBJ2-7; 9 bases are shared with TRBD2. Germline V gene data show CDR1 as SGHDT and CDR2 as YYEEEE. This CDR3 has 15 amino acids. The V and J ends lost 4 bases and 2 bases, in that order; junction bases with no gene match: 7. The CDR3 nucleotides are TGTGCCAGCAGCCGCGGGGGGGGCTTGGCCTACGAGCAGTACTTC. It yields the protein CASSRGGGLAYEQYF.

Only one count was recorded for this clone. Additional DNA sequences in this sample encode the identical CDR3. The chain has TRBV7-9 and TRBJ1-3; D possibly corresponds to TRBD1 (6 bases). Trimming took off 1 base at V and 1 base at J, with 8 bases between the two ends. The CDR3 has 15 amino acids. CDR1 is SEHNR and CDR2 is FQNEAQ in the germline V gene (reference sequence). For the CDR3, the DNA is TGTGCCAGCAGCTTAGAGGGGGGGTCTGGAAACACCATATATTTT. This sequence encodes CASSLEGGSGNTIYF.

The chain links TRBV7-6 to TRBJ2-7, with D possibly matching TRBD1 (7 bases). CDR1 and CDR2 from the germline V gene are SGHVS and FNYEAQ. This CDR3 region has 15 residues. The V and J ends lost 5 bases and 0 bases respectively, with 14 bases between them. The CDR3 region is CASSAGQLSSYEQYF. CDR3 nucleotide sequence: TGTGCCAGCAGCGCGGGACAGCTTAGCTCCTACGAGCAGTACTTC.

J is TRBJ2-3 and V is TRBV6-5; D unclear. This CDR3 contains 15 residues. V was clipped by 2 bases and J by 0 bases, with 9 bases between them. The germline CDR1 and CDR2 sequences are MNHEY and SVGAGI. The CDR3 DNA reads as TGTGCCAGCAGTTACGGCCTCCCTAGCACAGATACGCAGTATTTT. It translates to CASSYGLPSTDTQYF.

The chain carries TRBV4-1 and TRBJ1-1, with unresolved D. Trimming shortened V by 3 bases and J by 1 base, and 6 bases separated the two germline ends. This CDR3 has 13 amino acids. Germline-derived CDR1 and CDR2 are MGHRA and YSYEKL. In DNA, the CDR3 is TGCGCCAGCAGCCAGTGGGGGAACACTGAAGCTTTCTTT. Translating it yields CASSQWGNTEAFF.

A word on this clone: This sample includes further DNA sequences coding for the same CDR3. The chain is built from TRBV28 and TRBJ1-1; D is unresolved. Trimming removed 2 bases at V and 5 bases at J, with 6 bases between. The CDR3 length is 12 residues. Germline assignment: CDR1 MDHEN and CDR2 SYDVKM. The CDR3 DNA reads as TGTGCCAGCAGTTTACGTCGGACTGAAGCTTTCTTT. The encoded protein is CASSLRRTEAFF. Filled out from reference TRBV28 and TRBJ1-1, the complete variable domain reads DVKVTQSSRYLVKRTGEKVFLECVQDMDHENMFWYRQDPGLGLRLIYFSYDVKMKEKGDIPEGYSVSREKKERFSLILESASTNQTSMYLCASSLRRTEAFFGQGTRLTVV.

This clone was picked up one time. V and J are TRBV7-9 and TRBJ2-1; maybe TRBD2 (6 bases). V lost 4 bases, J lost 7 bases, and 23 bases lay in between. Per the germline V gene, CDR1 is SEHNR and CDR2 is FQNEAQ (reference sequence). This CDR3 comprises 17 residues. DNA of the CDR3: TGTGCCAGCAGCTCATATACCGGGGGAGGCTGGCGGAATGAGCAGTTCTTC. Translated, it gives CASSSYTGGGWRNEQFF.

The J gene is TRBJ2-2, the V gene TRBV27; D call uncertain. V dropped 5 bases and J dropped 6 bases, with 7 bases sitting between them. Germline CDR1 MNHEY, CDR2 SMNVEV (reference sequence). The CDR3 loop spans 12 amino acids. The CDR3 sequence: CASSVLAGELFF. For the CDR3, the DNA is TGTGCCAGCAGTGTATTAGCCGGGGAGCTGTTTTTT.

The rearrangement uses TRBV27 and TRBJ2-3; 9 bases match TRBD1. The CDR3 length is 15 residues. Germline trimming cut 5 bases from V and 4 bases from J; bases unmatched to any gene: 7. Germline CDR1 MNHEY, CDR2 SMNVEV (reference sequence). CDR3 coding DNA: TGTGCCAGCAGTCACGAATGGGACAGGGCAGATACGCAGTATTTT. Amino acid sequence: CASSHEWDRADTQYF.

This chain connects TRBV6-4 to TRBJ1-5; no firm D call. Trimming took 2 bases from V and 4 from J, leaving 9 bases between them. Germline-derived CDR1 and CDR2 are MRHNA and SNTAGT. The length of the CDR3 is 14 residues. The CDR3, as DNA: TGTGCCAGCAGTGACCTTCGTTCTAATCAGCCCCAGCATTTT. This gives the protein CASSDLRSNQPQHF.

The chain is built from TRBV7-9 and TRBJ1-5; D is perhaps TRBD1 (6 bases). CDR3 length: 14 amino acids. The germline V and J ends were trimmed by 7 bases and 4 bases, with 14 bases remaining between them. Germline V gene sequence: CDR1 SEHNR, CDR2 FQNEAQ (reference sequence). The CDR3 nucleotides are TGTGCCAGCACCGCGGCAGGGGAAAATCAGCCCCAGCATTTT. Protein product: CASTAAGENQPQHF.

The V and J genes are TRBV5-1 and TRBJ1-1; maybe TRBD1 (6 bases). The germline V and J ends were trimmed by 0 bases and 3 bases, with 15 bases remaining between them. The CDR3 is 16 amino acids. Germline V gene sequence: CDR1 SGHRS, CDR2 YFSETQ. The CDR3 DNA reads TGCGCCAGCAGCTTGGGATCTTACAGGGTGGACACTGAAGCTTTCTTT. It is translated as CASSLGSYRVDTEAFF.

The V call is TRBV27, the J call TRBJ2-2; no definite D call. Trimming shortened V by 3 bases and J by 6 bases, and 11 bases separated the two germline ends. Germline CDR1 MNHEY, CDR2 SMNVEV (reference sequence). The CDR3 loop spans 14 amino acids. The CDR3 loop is CASSFRTLAGELFF. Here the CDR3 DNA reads TGTGCCAGCAGTTTTAGGACCTTGGCCGGGGAGCTGTTTTTT.

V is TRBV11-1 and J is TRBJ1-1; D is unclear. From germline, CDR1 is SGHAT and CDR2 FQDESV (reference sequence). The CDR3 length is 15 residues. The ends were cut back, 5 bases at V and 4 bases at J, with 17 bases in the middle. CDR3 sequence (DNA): TGTGCCAGCAGCATACCTGAGGGCCTTGGCACTGAAGCTTTCTTT. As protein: CASSIPEGLGTEAFF.

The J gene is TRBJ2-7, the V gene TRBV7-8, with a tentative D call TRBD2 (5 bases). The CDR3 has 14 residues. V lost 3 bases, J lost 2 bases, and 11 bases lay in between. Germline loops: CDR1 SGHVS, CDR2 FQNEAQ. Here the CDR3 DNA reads TGTGCCAGCAGCTTCTTGGCCGGGACCTACGAGCAGTACTTC. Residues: CASSFLAGTYEQYF.

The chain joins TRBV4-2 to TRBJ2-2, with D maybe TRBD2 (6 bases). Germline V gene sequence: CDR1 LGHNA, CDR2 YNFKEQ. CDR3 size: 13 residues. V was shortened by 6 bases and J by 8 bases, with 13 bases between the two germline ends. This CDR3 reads CASRLGGSGELFF. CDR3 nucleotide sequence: TGTGCCAGCAGGCTGGGGGGTTCGGGGGAGCTGTTTTTT.